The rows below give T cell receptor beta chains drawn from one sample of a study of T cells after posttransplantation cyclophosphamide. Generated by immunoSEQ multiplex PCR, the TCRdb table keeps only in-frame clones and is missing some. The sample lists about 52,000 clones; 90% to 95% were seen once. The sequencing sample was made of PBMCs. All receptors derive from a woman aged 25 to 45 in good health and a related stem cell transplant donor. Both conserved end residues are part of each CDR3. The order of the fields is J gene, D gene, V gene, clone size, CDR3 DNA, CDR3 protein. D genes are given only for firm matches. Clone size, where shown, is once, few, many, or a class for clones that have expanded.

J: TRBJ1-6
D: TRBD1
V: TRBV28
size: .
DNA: TGTGCCGGCAGCACAGGGGGGAAGGATTCACCCCTCCACTTT
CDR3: CAGSTGGKDSPLHF

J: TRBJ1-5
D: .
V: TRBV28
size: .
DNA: TGTGCCAGCAGTTTATTCGGCGGGAACCATCAGCCCCAGCATTTT
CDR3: CASSLFGGNHQPQHF

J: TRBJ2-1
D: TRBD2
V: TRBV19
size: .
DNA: TGTGCCAGTAGTAGCCGTACTAGCGGGTTCGACAATGAGCAGTTCTTC
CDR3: CASSSRTSGFDNEQFF

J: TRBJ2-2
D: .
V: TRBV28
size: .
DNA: TGTGCCAGCAGAACTCCGGCCTCTGTAATTGGGGGGGCCTCGAACACCGGGGAGCTGTTTTTT
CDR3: CASRTPASVIGGASNTGELFF

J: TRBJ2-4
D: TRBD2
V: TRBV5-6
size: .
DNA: TGTGCCAGCAGCTTTGGGGGGGGGACCCACATTCAGTACTTC
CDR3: CASSFGGGTHIQYF

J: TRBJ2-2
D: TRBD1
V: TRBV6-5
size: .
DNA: TGTGCCAGCTCCAGGGGGCACACCGGGGAGCTGTTTTTT
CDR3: CASSRGHTGELFF

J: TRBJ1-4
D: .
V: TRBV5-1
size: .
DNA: TGCGCCAGCAGCTTGCAGGGCCGGGGGGTTAATGAAAAACTGTTTTTT
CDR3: CASSLQGRGVNEKLFF

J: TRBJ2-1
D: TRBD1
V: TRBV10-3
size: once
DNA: TGTGCCATCAGTCAGGGACAGGGCGATGAGCAGTTCTTC
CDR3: CAISQGQGDEQFF

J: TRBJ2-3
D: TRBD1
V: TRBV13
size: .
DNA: TGTGCCAGCAGCTTTGGACAGGATGAGCAGTATTTT
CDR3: CASSFGQDEQYF

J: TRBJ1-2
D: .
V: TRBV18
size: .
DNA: TGTGCCAGCTCACCAATCGGACTCTCTAGAGGCTACACCTTC
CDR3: CASSPIGLSRGYTF

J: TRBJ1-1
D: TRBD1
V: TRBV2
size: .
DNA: TGTGCCAGCAGCGCCGGGACAGGGGGCGGGGAGGCTTTCTTT
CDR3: CASSAGTGGGEAFF

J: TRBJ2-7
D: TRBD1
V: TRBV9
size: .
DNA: TGTGCCAGCAGCGTAGCTTGGGACAGGTTCCGATACGAGCAGTACTTC
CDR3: CASSVAWDRFRYEQYF

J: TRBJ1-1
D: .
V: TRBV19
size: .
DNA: TGTGCCAGTAGTACGGTGAACACTGAAGCTTTCTTT
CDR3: CASSTVNTEAFF

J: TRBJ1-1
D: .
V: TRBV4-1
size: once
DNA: TGCGCCAGCAGCCAAGGTAAACAGGTGATGGAAGCTTTCTTT
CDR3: CASSQGKQVMEAFF

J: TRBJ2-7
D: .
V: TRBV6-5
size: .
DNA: TGTGCCAGCAGTATGACAGGAGAGCAGTACTTC
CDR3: CASSMTGEQYF

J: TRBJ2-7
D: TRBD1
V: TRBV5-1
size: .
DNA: TGCGCCAGCAGCCTGGCGGGACAGGGGGTCTACGAGCAGTACTTC
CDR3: CASSLAGQGVYEQYF

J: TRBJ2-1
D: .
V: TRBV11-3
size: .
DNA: TGTGCCAGCAGCTACGAAGGGGTTTGGAATGAGCAGTTCTTC
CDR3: CASSYEGVWNEQFF

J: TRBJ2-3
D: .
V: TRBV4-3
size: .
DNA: TGCGCCAGCAGCCAGGAACTAGCCGCAGATACGCAGTATTTT
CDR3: CASSQELAADTQYF

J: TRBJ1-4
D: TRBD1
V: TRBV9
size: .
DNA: TGTGCCAGCAGCGTAAATCCCCAGGGGGCAAATGAAAAACTGTTTTTT
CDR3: CASSVNPQGANEKLFF

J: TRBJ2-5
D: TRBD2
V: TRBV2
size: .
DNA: TGTGCCAGCAGTATCGGGGGGGCCTGGGAGACCCAGTACTTC
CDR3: CASSIGGAWETQYF

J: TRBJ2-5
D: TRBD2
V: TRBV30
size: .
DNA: TGTGCCTGGACCAGCGGGGCCGGGGAGACCCAGTACTTC
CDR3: CAWTSGAGETQYF

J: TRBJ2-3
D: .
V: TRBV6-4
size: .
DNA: TGTGCCAGCAAGGGAGCGGGAGATACGCAGTATTTT
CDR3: CASKGAGDTQYF

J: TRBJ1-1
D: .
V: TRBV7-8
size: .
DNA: TGTGCCAGCACTCTGAACTCGGGAGACACTGAAGCTTTCTTT
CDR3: CASTLNSGDTEAFF

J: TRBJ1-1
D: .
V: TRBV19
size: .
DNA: TGTGCCAGTAGTATGGCGCTGGGGGGGTTCACTGAAGCTTTCTTT
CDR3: CASSMALGGFTEAFF

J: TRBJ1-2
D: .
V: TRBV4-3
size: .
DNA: TGCGCCAGCAGCCAAGATCGACGGGGGGCCTATGGCTACACCTTC
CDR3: CASSQDRRGAYGYTF

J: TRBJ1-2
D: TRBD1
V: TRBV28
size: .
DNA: TGTGCCAGCACCAGAATACAGGGGCGCGGCTACACCTTC
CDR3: CASTRIQGRGYTF

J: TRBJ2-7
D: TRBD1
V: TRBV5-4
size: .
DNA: TGTGCCAGCAGTTCCGGGACAGGGGTCTACGAGCAGTACTTC
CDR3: CASSSGTGVYEQYF

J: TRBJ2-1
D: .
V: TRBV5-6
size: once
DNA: TGTGCCAGCAGGCCCTCCAGGGCTACTGAGCAGTTCTTC
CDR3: CASRPSRATEQFF

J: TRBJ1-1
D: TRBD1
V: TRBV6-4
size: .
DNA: TGTGCCAGTAGAGCCGGGACAGGGAGCACTGAAGCTTTCTTT
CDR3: CASRAGTGSTEAFF

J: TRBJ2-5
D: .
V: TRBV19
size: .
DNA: TGTGCCAGTAGTAGCCAGGGTGCAGAGACCCAGTACTTC
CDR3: CASSSQGAETQYF

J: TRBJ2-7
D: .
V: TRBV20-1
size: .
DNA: TGCAGTGCTAGGGCGGGGAACGAGCAGTACTTC
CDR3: CSARAGNEQYF

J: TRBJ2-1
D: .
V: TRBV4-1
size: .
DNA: TGCGCCAGCAGCCAAGTGGACAGAGGAAACAATGAGCAGTTCTTC
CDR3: CASSQVDRGNNEQFF

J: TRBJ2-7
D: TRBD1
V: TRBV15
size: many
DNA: TGTGCCACCAGCAGTGACAGGGGACGCGAGCAGTACTTC
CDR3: CATSSDRGREQYF

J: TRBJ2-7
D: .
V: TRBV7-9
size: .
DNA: TGTGCCAGCAGCTTAGAGGGGCGGGGAATTGACAAGCAGTACTTC
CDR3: CASSLEGRGIDKQYF

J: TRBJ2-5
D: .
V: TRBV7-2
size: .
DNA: TGTGCCAGCAGCGCCCAAAGTCCCCCACGGGGGACCCAGTACTTC
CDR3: CASSAQSPPRGTQYF

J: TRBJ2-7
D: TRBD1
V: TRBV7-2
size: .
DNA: TGTGCCAGCAGCTCCGGACAGGGGAGCTACGAGCAGTACTTC
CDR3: CASSSGQGSYEQYF

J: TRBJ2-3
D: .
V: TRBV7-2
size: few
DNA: TGTGCCAGCAGCCCCGGGGGTACGCAGTATTTT
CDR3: CASSPGGTQYF

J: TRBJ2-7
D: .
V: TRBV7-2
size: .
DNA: TGTGCCAGCAGCTTAGATGGCGGGACCTACGAGCAGTACTTC
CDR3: CASSLDGGTYEQYF

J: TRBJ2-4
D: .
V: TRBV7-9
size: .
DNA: TGTGCCAGCAGCTTATCCATAGCCAAAAACATTCAGTACTTC
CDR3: CASSLSIAKNIQYF

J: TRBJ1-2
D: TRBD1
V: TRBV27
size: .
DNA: TGTGCCAGCAGTTTTGGACAGGGGGTCTATGGCTACACCTTC
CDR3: CASSFGQGVYGYTF

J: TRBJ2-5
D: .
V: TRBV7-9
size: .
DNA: TGTGCCAGCAGCGCACAAGGCGGGGCCGGAATCCAAGAGACCCAGTACTTC
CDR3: CASSAQGGAGIQETQYF

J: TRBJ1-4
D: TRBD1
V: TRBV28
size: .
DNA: TGTGCCAGCCGGGACAGGGGAAAAAGAGACGAAAAACTGTTTTTT
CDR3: CASRDRGKRDEKLFF

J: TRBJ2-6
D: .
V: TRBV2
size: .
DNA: TGTGCCAGCAGTGAAGGACAACCTGGGGCCAACGTCCTGACTTTC
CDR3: CASSEGQPGANVLTF

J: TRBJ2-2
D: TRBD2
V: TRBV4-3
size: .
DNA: TGCGCCAGCAGCGATGGACTAGCGGGGGCCACGAACACCGGGGAGCTGTTTTTT
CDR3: CASSDGLAGATNTGELFF

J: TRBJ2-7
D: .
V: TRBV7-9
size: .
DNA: TGTGCCAGCAGCTTAGGCGAAGGGGCGCGCTACGAGCAGTACTTC
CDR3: CASSLGEGARYEQYF

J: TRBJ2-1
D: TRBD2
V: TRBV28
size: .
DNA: TGTGCCAGCAGTTGGCCTAGCGGGGGGGCTAGCGATGAGCAGTTCTTC
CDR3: CASSWPSGGASDEQFF

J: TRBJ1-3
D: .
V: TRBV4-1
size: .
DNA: TGCGCCAGCAGCCAAGTGGGGGGAGTGTCTGGAAACACCATATATTTT
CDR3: CASSQVGGVSGNTIYF

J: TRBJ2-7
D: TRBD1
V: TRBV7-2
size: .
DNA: TGTGCCAGCAGCTTTTGGACAGGGGGCAACGAGCAGTACTTC
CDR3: CASSFWTGGNEQYF

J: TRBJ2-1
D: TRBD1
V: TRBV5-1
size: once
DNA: TGCGCCAGCAGCTTAATCAGAGGACAGGGGAACAATGAGCAGTTCTTC
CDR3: CASSLIRGQGNNEQFF

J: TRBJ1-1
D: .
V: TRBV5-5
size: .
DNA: TGTGCCAGCAGCTTGGCCGGGTGGGGGGAACTTAACACTGAAGCTTTCTTT
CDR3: CASSLAGWGELNTEAFF